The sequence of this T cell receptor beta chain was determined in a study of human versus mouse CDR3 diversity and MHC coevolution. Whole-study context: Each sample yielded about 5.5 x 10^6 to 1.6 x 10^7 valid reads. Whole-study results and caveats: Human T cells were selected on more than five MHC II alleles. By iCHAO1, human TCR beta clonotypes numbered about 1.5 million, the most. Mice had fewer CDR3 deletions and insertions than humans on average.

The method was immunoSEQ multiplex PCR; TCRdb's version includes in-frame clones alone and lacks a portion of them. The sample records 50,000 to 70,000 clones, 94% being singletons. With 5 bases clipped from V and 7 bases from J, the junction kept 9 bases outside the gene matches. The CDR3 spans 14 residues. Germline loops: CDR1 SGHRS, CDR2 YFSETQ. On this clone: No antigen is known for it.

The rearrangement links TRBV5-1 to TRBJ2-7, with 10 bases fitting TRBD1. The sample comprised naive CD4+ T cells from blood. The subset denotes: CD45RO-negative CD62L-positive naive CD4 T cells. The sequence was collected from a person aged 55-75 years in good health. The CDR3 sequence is CASSPTGGPPEQYF. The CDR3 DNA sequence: TGCGCCAGCAGTCCGACAGGGGGCCCCCCGGAGCAGTACTTC. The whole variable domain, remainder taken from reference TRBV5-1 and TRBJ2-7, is KAGVTQTPRYLIKTRGQQVTLSCSPISGHRSVSWYQQTPGQGLQFLFEYFSETQRNKGNFPGRFSGRQFSNSRSEMNVSTLELGDSALYLCASSPTGGPPEQYFGPGTRLTVT.